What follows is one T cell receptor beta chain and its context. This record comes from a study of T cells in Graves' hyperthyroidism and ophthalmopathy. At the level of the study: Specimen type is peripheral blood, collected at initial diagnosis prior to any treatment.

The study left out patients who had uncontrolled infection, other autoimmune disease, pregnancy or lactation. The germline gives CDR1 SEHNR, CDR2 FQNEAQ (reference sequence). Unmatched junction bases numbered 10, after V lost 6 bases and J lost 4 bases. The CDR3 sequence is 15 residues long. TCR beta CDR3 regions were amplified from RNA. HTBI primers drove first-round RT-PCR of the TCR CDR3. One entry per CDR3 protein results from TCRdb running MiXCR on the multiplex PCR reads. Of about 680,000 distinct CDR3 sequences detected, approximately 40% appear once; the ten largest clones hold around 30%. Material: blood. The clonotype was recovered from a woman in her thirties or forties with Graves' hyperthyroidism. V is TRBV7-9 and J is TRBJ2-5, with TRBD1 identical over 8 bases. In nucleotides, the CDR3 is TGTGCCAGCAGTCCACCCAGGGGGCTCCGAGAGACCCAGTACTTC. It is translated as CASSPPRGLRETQYF. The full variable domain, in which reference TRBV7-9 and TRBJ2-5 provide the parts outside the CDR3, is DTGVSQNPRHKITKRGQNVTFRCDPISEHNRLYWYRQTLGQGPEFLTYFQNEAQLEKSRLLSDRFSAERPKGSFSTLEIQRTEQGDSAMYLCASSPPRGLRETQYFGPGTRLLVL.